Reported below is one T cell receptor (beta chain). This sample was included in a study of blood T cell repertoires in COVID-19. TCRdb's table, derived via immunoSEQ multiplex PCR, lists solely in-frame clones and lacks some. The table lists over 60,000 clones, about 91% of them singletons, with approximately 10% in the top ten. This CDR3 is 13 amino acids long. From germline, CDR1 is SGHTA and CDR2 FQGTGA. The V end was cut by 0 bases, the J end by 7 bases, with 10 bases between. V gene TRBV7-3 combines with J gene TRBJ2-7; D is uncertain. This TCR was recovered from a man older than 75 with acute or convalescent COVID-19. The sample taken for sequencing was peripheral blood. The CDR3 reads CASSLTPGWEQYF. DNA for the CDR3: TGTGCCAGCAGCTTAACGCCAGGTTGGGAGCAGTACTTC.